This T cell receptor (beta chain) was sequenced in a study of human T cells and chemical hapten exposure. One entry per CDR3 protein results from TCRdb running MiXCR on the RACE reads. The data show roughly 64,000 distinct CDR3 sequences, with roughly 9.6% seen just once and around 2.1% held by the top ten. Trimming stripped 6 bases from V and 1 base from J, with 9 bases between. CDR1 SNHLY and CDR2 FYNNEI come from the germline V gene. The CDR3 extends over 13 amino acids. General study findings and limits: Among TCRs, those above 1 in 1000 frequency were unaffected by DPC sensitization.

Note on this clonotype: Its matching antigen is unknown.

Indicated time point: patch test 3, about 24 weeks after DPC sensitization. Treatment denoted: therapeutic diphenylcyclopropenone sensitization with weekly scalp DPC. The sample here was whole blood, taken in connection with sensitization to the hapten diphenylcyclopropenone (DPC). This clonotype was obtained from a woman in her twenties or thirties with alopecia areata. Some clones in this sample may be carry-over from other donors' samples. The rearrangement links TRBV2 to TRBJ2-5; no clear D gene. CDR3 DNA: TGTGCCAGCAGCTGGGCCACCCAAGAGACCCAGTACTTC. Protein: CASSWATQETQYF.